The 9 T cell receptor beta chains listed next were all sequenced from one sample in a study of cytomegalovirus exposure and HLA in healthy donors. This PCR relied on a set of 60 Vbeta primers and 13 Jbeta primers. Libraries were prepared by immunoSEQ multiplex PCR; TCRdb keeps only in-frame clonotypes and omits some of them. The sample shows approximately 210,000 clones, 82% of them seen only once. Sequencing was performed on PBMCs. The source is a man in his forties or fifties in good health and CMV-seropositive.

V is TRBV9 and J is TRBJ1-1; perhaps TRBD1 as D (5 bases). This CDR3 contains 17 residues. Looked up from germline, CDR1 is SGDLS and CDR2 is YYNGEE. V was trimmed by 0 bases and J by 0 bases, leaving 15 bases between them. The CDR3 loop reads CASSVDSAGTLNTEAFF. The CDR3 DNA reads as TGTGCCAGCAGCGTAGACTCGGCAGGGACTCTGAACACTGAAGCTTTCTTT.

This clone was picked up one time. V usage is TRBV14 and J usage is TRBJ2-1, with TRBD2 identical over 10 bases. The J segment lost 3 bases and the V segment lost 4 bases, leaving 3 bases of the junction unmatched. From germline, CDR1 is SGHDN and CDR2 FVKESK. The CDR3 runs to 15 residues. DNA for the CDR3: TGTGCCAGCAGCCCTAGCGGGAGTATCTACAATGAGCAGTTCTTC. Its protein product is CASSPSGSIYNEQFF.

This rearrangement joins TRBV7-6 to TRBJ2-1, with unresolved D. This CDR3 spans 13 amino acids. V was cut by 5 bases and J by 12 bases, with 17 bases left in between. The germline V gene has CDR1 SGHVS and CDR2 FNYEAQ. CDR3 DNA: TGTGCCAGCAGCCGTGGTCCAATGAGTGGGCAGTTCTTC. Translating it yields CASSRGPMSGQFF.

The chain is built from TRBV5-1 and TRBJ2-5; D not certain. The germline V gene encodes CDR1 SGHRS and CDR2 YFSETQ. The germline V and J ends were trimmed by 0 bases and 5 bases, with 11 bases remaining between them. This CDR3 region has 14 residues. CDR3 residues: CASSLVSGGETQYF. Here the CDR3 DNA reads TGCGCCAGCAGCTTGGTATCGGGTGGGGAGACCCAGTACTTC.

This clone was seen more than once but under ten times. V gene TRBV10-2 combines with J gene TRBJ2-6; maybe TRBD1 (5 bases). This CDR3 is 17 amino acids long. Trimming took 6 bases from V and 1 from J, leaving 16 bases between them. Looked up from germline, CDR1 is WSHSY and CDR2 is SAAADI. The CDR3 is CASSARTSASGANVLTF. Written as DNA, the CDR3 is TGCGCCAGCAGCGCCCGGACATCTGCTTCTGGGGCCAACGTCCTGACTTTC.

This clone was found a few times. V gene TRBV7-2 combines with J gene TRBJ2-2; 8 positions agree with TRBD2. After removal of 5 bases from V and 6 bases from J, the junction contained 5 bases not matched to a gene. The CDR3 loop spans 14 amino acids. From germline, CDR1 is SGHTA and CDR2 FQGNSA. The CDR3 nucleotides are TGTGCCAGCAGCCCGGGCGGGAGGTCCGGGGAGCTGTTTTTT. Translated, it gives CASSPGGRSGELFF.

The chain has TRBV2 and TRBJ2-1; 8 positions match TRBD1. The V and J ends lost 10 bases and 5 bases, in that order; junction bases with no gene match: 13. Germline CDR1 is SNHLY and CDR2 is FYNNEI. The CDR3 is 15 residues long. CDR3 sequence: CATLLFRQGNNEQFF. The DNA of the CDR3 is TGTGCCACCTTACTCTTCCGACAGGGGAACAATGAGCAGTTCTTC.

This clone was counted once. Mismatch with germline at one junction end may stem from a read error. This chain connects TRBV11-2 to TRBJ2-1; TRBD2 matches at 7 bases. The CDR3 length is 11 residues. The germline V gene encodes CDR1 SGHAT and CDR2 FQNNGV. CDR3 DNA sequence: TGTGCCAGCAGCTTAGGGGGGGGAGTAATCTTC. This encodes CASSLGGGVIF.

The CDR3 here is CASSPYGQRNQPQHF. The CDR3 DNA is TGTGCCAGCTCACCATATGGACAGAGGAATCAGCCCCAGCATTTT. The chain combines TRBV18 with TRBJ1-5; D possibly corresponds to TRBD1 (6 bases). The CDR3 has 15 amino acids. CDR1 KGHSH and CDR2 LQKENI come from the germline V gene. V was shortened by 2 bases and J by 4 bases, with 12 bases between the two germline ends.